The clone carrying this T cell receptor (beta chain) occurred a few times. This CDR3 region has 13 residues. Germline CDR1 and CDR2: DFQATT and SNEGSKA (reference sequence). The sample comes from a study of blood T cells in healthy people across ages. Through a sample-barcoded 5' primer and a J-beta primer mix, a second PCR was run for roughly 6 to 11 cycles. Each CDR3 protein is one row after TCRdb ran MiXCR on the 5' RACE reads. Here the sample spans some 700,000 distinct CDR3 sequences, over 20% being singletons. The sample comprised blood. This sequence joins TRBV20-1 and TRBJ2-1, with D possibly matching TRBD2 (5 bases). The assigned J gene may be wrong: the sequence end matches TRBJ2-5 better. The source is a man aged 65 to 85 in good health. CDR3 residues: CSAPGELGETQYF. The CDR3, as DNA: TGCAGTGCCCCTGGGGAGCTCGGGGAGACCCAGTACTTC.